A single TCR beta chain is shown here with its context. These data come from a study of OX40 agonist ivuxolimab in advanced cancers. Background on the study: Averaging roughly 60 years in age, with a range of roughly 23 to 80, the cohort was more than 75% male.

The germline V gene encodes CDR1 SGHVS and CDR2 FQNEAQ. Deletions cut 3 bases from V and 0 bases from J, with 11 bases between. The CDR3 runs 16 residues. Some clones are missing from TCRdb's copy, which holds only in-frame ones; the method was immunoSEQ multiplex PCR. This sample has approximately 82,000 clones; 75% to 90% occur once, and the top ten carry around 0.88%. The input for sequencing was CD4+ or CD8+ T cells sorted from blood, taken in a trial of the OX40 agonist ivuxolimab. The chain has TRBV7-8 and TRBJ2-2; tentatively, D is TRBD2 (6 bases). This TCR was recovered from an adult with an advanced solid tumor such as melanoma, head and neck, liver or kidney cancer. As DNA, the CDR3 is TGTGCCAGCAGCTTCTCCGGGACTGCGAACACCGGGGAGCTGTTTTTT. Its translation is CASSFSGTANTGELFF.